This T cell receptor beta chain was sequenced during a study of human T cells and chemical hapten exposure. The study's findings and limits: Alopecia affecting every donor means their immune response may not match healthy people's. PT1 expanded TCR numbers tracked positively with patch test score.

Time point of the sample: patch test 1, 2 weeks after DPC sensitization. The treatment is: therapeutic diphenylcyclopropenone sensitization with weekly scalp DPC. Concerning this clonotype: Its antigen remains unidentified.

One entry per CDR3 protein, called by TCRdb with MiXCR from the RACE reads. The sample holds 120,000 or so distinct CDR3 sequences; about an eighth are singletons and the top ten take 0.8% to 1%. In germline, CDR1 is MNHEY, CDR2 SMNVEV (reference sequence). This CDR3 region has 16 residues. V gave up 8 bases and J gave up 1 base; unmatched junction bases: 10. Sequenced here: whole blood, sampled in connection with sensitization to the hapten diphenylcyclopropenone (DPC). This receptor was taken from a man between 18 and 35 years old with alopecia areata. Some clones in this sample may be carry-over from other donors' samples. The chain recombines TRBV27 with TRBJ2-7, with 11 bases matching TRBD2. The DNA of the CDR3 is TGTGCCAGCGCCCGAAGCACTAGCGGGGGATCCTACGAGCAGTACTTC. It encodes CASARSTSGGSYEQYF.